This record covers a single T cell receptor beta chain. This record comes from a study of T cell changes during pregnancy in multiple sclerosis. Germline V gene sequence: CDR1 SGHNT, CDR2 YYREEE (reference sequence). The CDR3 covers 14 residues. TCRdb's copy holds only in-frame clones and misses some; the assay was immunoSEQ multiplex PCR. Of approximately 65,000 clones listed, 96% are singletons. The gene calls are TRBV5-4 and TRBJ2-5, with 13 bases identical to TRBD2. The DNA matches TRBJ2-7 better at its end, which makes the J call doubtful. This sequence originates from a female donor with multiple sclerosis, enrolled in a pregnancy study. This specimen consisted of CD8+ T cells from peripheral blood mononuclear cells, obtained after pregnancy. CDR3 bases: TGTGCCAGCAGCTACGGGACTAGCGGGAACGAGCAGTACTTC. Amino acid sequence: CASSYGTSGNEQYF.